The entry below describes one TCR beta chain. Its antigen is not known. These data are taken from a study of human versus mouse CDR3 diversity and MHC coevolution. Study conclusions and caveats: By iCHAO1, human TCR beta clonotypes numbered some 1.5 million, the most.

Profiled with immunoSEQ multiplex PCR; TCRdb holds only in-frame clones, not every one. The sample has 60,000 or so clones; 94% are singletons. This CDR3 is 12 amino acids long. The germline V gene encodes CDR1 LNHDA and CDR2 SQIVND (reference sequence). J gave up 5 bases and V 8 bases, and 5 bases lay outside the gene matches. Sequences were obtained from naive CD4+ T cells from blood. As to subset: CD45RO-negative CD62L-positive naive CD4 T cells. The sequence was collected from a person aged 55 to 75 in good health. This sequence joins TRBV19 and TRBJ1-1; 7 nucleotides match TRBD1. The CDR3 DNA sequence: TGTGCCAGTCATCAGGGGGGTACTGAAGCTTTCTTT. Protein: CASHQGGTEAFF.